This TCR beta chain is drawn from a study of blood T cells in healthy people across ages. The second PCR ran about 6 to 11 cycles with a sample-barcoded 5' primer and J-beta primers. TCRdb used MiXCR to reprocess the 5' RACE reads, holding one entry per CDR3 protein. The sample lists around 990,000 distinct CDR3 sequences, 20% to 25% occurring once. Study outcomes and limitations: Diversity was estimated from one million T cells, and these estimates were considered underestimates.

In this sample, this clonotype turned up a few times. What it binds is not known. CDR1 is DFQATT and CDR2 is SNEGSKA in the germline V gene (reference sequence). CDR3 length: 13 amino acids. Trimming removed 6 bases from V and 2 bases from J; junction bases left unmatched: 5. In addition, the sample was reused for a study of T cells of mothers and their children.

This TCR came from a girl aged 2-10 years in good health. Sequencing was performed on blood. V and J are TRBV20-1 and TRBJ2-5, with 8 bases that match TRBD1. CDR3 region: CSARGQGQETQYF. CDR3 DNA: TGCAGTGCGCGAGGACAGGGACAAGAGACCCAGTACTTC.